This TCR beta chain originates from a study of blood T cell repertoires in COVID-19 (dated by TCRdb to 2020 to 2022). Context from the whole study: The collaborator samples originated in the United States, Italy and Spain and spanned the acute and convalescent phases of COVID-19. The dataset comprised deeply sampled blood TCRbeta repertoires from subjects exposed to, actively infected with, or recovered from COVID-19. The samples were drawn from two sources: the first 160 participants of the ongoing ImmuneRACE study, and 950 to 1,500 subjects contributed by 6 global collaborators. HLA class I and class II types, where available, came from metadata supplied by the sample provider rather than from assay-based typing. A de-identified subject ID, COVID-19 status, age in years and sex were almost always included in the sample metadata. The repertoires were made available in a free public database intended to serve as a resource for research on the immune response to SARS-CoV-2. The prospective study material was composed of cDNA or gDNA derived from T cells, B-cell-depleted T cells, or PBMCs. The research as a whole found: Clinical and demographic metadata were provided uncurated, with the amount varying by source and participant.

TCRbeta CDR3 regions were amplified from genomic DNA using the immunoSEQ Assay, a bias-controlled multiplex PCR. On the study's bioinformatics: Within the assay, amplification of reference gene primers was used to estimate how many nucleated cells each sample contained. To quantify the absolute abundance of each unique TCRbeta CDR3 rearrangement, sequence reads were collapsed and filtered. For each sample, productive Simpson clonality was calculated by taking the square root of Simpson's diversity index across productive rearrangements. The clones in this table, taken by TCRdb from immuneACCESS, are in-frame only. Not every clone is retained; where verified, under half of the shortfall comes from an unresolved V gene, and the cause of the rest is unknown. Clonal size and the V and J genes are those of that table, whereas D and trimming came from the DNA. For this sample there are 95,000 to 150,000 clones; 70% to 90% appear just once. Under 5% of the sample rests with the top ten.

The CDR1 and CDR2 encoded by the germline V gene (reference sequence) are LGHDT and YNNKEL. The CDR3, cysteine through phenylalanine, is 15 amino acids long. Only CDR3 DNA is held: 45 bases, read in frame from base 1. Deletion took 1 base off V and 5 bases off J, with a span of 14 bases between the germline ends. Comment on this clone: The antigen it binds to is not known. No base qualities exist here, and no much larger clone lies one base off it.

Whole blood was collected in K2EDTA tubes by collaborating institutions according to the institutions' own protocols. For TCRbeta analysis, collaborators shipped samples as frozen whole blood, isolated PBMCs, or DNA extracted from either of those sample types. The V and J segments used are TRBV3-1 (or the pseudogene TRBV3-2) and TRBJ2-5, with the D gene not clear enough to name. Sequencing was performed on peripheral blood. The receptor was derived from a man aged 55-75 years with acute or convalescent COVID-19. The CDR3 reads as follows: CASSQGTGLPETQYF. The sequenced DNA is TGTGCCAGCAGCCAAGGCACGGGTCTACCGGAGACCCAGTACTTC.